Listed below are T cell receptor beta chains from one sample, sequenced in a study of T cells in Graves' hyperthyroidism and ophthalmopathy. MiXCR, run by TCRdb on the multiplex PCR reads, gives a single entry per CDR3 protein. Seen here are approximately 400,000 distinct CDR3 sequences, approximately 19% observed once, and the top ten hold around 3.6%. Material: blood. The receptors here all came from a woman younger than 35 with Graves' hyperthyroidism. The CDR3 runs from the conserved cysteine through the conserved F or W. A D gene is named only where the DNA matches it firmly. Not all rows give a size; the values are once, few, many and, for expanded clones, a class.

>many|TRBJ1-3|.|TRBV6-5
CASSYSTAGNTIYF
TGTGCCAGCAGTTACTCGACCGCTGGAAACACCATATATTTT
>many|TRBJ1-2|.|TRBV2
CASIGEVGGGYTF
TGTGCCAGCATTGGAGAAGTGGGAGGAGGCTACACCTTC
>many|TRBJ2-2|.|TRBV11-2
CASSLWTGNPGELFF
TGTGCCAGCAGCCTGTGGACCGGGAATCCCGGGGAGCTGTTTTTT
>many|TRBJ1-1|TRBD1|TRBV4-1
CASRPTGGGTEAFF
TGCGCCAGCAGACCAACAGGGGGAGGAACTGAAGCTTTCTTT
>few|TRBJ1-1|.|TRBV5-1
CASSRTSLVNTEAFF
TGCGCCAGCAGCCGAACGTCTCTCGTGAACACTGAAGCTTTCTTT
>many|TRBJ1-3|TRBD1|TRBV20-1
CSARQTGDTGNTIYF
TGCAGTGCTAGACAAACAGGGGATACTGGAAACACCATATATTTT
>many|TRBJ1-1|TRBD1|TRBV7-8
CASSSLDRGRAFF
TGTGCCAGCAGCTCCTTGGACAGGGGGCGAGCTTTCTTT
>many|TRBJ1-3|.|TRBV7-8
CASSQRVSGNTIYF
TGTGCCAGCAGCCAACGTGTATCTGGAAACACCATATATTTT
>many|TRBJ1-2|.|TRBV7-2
CASSLIYRPTYGYTF
TGTGCCAGCAGCTTAATTTACAGGCCCACCTATGGCTACACCTTC
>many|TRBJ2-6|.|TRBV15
CATSRAKGSGANVLTF
TGTGCCACCAGCAGAGCCAAGGGGTCTGGGGCCAACGTCCTGACTTTC
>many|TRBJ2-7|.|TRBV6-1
CASSEADHLYGFWTEFYEQYF
TGTGCCAGCAGTGAAGCGGACCATCTATACGGGTTTTGGACCGAGTTCTACGAGCAGTACTTC
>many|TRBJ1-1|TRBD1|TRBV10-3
CAISPGTGGPEAFF
TGTGCCATCAGTCCCGGGACAGGGGGCCCAGAAGCTTTCTTT
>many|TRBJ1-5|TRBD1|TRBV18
CASSQTGTANQPQHF
TGTGCCAGCTCACAGACCGGGACAGCTAATCAGCCCCAGCATTTT
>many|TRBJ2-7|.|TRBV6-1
CASSAEVGGDEQYF
TGTGCCAGCAGTGCGGAGGTAGGAGGCGACGAGCAGTACTTC
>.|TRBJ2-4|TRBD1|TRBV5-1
CASSSKTGPLAKNIQYF
TGCGCCAGCAGCTCCAAGACAGGGCCTTTAGCCAAAAACATTCAGTACTTC
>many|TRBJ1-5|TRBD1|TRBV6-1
CASSRDRASNQPQHF
TGTGCCAGCAGTCGGGACAGGGCTAGCAATCAGCCCCAGCATTTT
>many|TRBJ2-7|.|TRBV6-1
CASSEEGHSSYEQYF
TGTGCCAGCAGTGAAGAGGGCCACAGCTCCTACGAGCAGTACTTC